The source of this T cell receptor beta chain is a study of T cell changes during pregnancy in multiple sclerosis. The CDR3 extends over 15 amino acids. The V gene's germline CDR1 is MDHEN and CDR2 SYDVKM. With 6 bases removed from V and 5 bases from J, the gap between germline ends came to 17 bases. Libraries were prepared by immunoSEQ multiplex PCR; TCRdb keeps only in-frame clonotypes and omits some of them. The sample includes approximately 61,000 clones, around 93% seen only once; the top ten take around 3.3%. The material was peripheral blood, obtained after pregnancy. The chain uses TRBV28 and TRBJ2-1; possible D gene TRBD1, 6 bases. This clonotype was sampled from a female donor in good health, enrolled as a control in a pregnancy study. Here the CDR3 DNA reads TGTGCCAGCAGGGAACTACAGGGAACTGACAATGAGCAGTTCTTC. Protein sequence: CASRELQGTDNEQFF.